The 25 T cell receptor beta chains listed next were all sequenced from one sample in a study of T cell responses to AZD1222 COVID-19 vaccine. TCRdb's copy holds only in-frame clones and misses some; the assay was immunoSEQ multiplex PCR. This sample yields 150,000 to 200,000 clones, of which about 89% are seen a single time; 1.5% to 2% belongs to the top ten. The sequenced sample was peripheral blood, obtained on day 0 of AZD1222 vaccination. Receptor source: an adult in good health.

The chain links TRBV11-2 to TRBJ1-3; possibly TRBD1 for D (6 bases). Germline assignment: CDR1 SGHAT and CDR2 FQNNGV. Trimming shortened V by 4 bases and J by 0 bases, and 10 bases separated the two germline ends. The CDR3 totals 15 residues. CDR3: CASSSGQSSGNTIYF. CDR3 bases: TGTGCCAGCAGCTCCGGACAGTCCTCTGGAAACACCATATATTTT.

The gene calls are TRBV11-3 and TRBJ2-1; unclear D gene. The CDR3 is made up of 13 amino acids. CDR1 and CDR2 (germline): SGHNT, YENEEA. The ends were cut back, 5 bases at V and 5 bases at J, with 10 bases in the middle. This chain's CDR3 is CASSTNFNNEQFF. For the CDR3, the DNA is TGTGCCAGCAGCACGAATTTCAACAATGAGCAGTTCTTC. Combining the CDR3 with reference TRBV11-3 and TRBJ2-1 gives the whole variable domain EAGVVQSPRYKIIEKKQPVAFWCNPISGHNTLYWYLQNLGQGPELLIRYENEEAVDDSQLPKDRFSAERLKGVDSTLKIQPAELGDSAVYLCASSTNFNNEQFFGPGTRLTVL.

CDR3 DNA: TGTGCCAGCAGTCCACAGGTTGGAAACACCATATATTTT. This gives the protein CASSPQVGNTIYF. This rearrangement joins TRBV27 to TRBJ1-3, with a possible D match to TRBD1 (5 bases). Germline V gene data show CDR1 as MNHEY and CDR2 as SMNVEV (reference sequence). This CDR3 is built from 13 residues. The V end lost 5 bases, the J end lost 3 bases, and 8 bases lay between the germline ends.

This clone was detected only once. This chain uses TRBV3-1 (or the pseudogene TRBV3-2) with TRBJ2-1, with D possibly TRBD2 on 5 matching bases. The V gene's germline CDR1 is LGHDT and CDR2 YNNKEL (reference sequence). The length of the CDR3 is 13 residues. The V gene lost 8 bases and the J gene lost 8 bases, with 16 bases spanning the gap. The CDR3: CASRTNGVDEQFF. CDR3 in DNA: TGTGCCAGCCGAACAAACGGGGTTGATGAGCAGTTCTTC.

The chain joins TRBV5-1 to TRBJ2-2; possible D gene TRBD1, 5 bases. V was cut by 3 bases and J by 6 bases, with 18 bases left in between. This CDR3 region has 16 residues. The germline gives CDR1 SGHRS, CDR2 YFSETQ. CDR3 amino acids: CASSSQGSPQAGELFF. In nucleotides, the CDR3 is TGCGCCAGCAGCTCGCAGGGCAGTCCGCAAGCCGGGGAGCTGTTTTTT. The whole variable domain, remainder taken from reference TRBV5-1 and TRBJ2-2, is KAGVTQTPRYLIKTRGQQVTLSCSPISGHRSVSWYQQTPGQGLQFLFEYFSETQRNKGNFPGRFSGRQFSNSRSEMNVSTLELGDSALYLCASSSQGSPQAGELFFGEGSRLTVL.

The table lists this clone with a count of one. The chain carries TRBV5-1 and TRBJ2-1, with 12 bases fitting TRBD2. With V trimmed by 1 base and J by 0 bases, 8 bases remained unmatched. The CDR3 runs 19 residues. Per germline, CDR1 SGHRS and CDR2 YFSETQ. CDR3 amino acids: CASSLLGLAGLLSYNEQFF. CDR3 coding DNA: TGCGCCAGCAGCTTGTTGGGACTAGCGGGTTTGCTCTCCTACAATGAGCAGTTCTTC.

This chain links TRBV15 with TRBJ1-6; D gene uncertain. Per the germline V gene, CDR1 is LNHNV and CDR2 is YYDKDF (reference sequence). V dropped 0 bases and J dropped 0 bases, with 18 bases sitting between them. The CDR3 spans 20 residues. The CDR3 loop is CATSRESPGKGSSYNSPLHF. The CDR3 DNA reads as TGTGCCACCAGCAGAGAGAGCCCTGGAAAAGGAAGCTCCTATAATTCACCCCTCCACTTT.

The genes are TRBV20-1 and TRBJ1-2, with 7 bases matching TRBD1. In germline, CDR1 is DFQATT, CDR2 SNEGSKA (reference sequence). J was trimmed by 5 bases and V by 3 bases; bases with no gene match: 6. The CDR3 is 13 amino acids. CDR3 nucleotide sequence: TGCAGTGCTAGTGGCAGGGGGGGATATGGCTACACCTTC. Encoded protein: CSASGRGGYGYTF.

The rearrangement links TRBV5-6 to TRBJ1-1, with D perhaps TRBD1 (5 bases). The CDR3 is 14 amino acids. V was trimmed by 3 bases and J by 0 bases, leaving 9 bases between them. CDR1 is SGHDT and CDR2 is YYEEEE in the germline V gene. The CDR3 DNA reads TGTGCCAGCAGCTGGGGACGGATGAACACTGAAGCTTTCTTT. This codes for CASSWGRMNTEAFF.

This clone was recorded once. The rearrangement uses TRBV25-1 and TRBJ1-2; 8 nucleotides line up with TRBD1. The CDR3 totals 14 residues. The ends lost 4 bases at V and 0 bases at J; junction bases unmatched: 1. The germline V gene encodes CDR1 MGHDK and CDR2 SYGVNS. The CDR3 DNA reads as TGTGCCAGCAGTGGGACAGGGTCTAACTATGGCTACACCTTC. It translates to CASSGTGSNYGYTF.

The rearrangement joins TRBV24-1 to TRBJ2-7; D may be TRBD2 (5 bases). The germline V gene encodes CDR1 KGHDR and CDR2 SFDVKD. V was trimmed by 6 bases and J by 1 base, leaving 9 bases between them. The CDR3 sequence is 13 residues long. The CDR3 bases are TGTGCCACCAGTACCGGGGAGTCCTACGAGCAGTACTTC. Its translation is CATSTGESYEQYF.

V usage is TRBV9 and J usage is TRBJ1-1; D may be TRBD1 (5 bases). Germline V CDR1 and CDR2: SGDLS, YYNGEE. The V end lost 4 bases, the J end lost 7 bases, and 32 bases lay between the germline ends. The CDR3 spans 19 residues. The CDR3 loop reads CASSPRGGAAGQDGSEAFF. In DNA form, the CDR3 reads TGTGCCAGCAGCCCTAGGGGAGGGGCAGCGGGCCAGGATGGGAGTGAAGCTTTCTTT.

The chain carries TRBV5-1 and TRBJ1-3, with D perhaps TRBD1 (5 bases). Germline V gene data show CDR1 as SGHRS and CDR2 as YFSETQ. The CDR3 runs 14 residues. Trimming took 3 bases from V and 2 from J, leaving 9 bases between them. DNA of the CDR3: TGCGCCAGCAGCTCCGCAGGGACTGGAAACACCATATATTTT. As protein: CASSSAGTGNTIYF. The full variable domain, rest sourced from reference TRBV5-1 and TRBJ1-3, is KAGVTQTPRYLIKTRGQQVTLSCSPISGHRSVSWYQQTPGQGLQFLFEYFSETQRNKGNFPGRFSGRQFSNSRSEMNVSTLELGDSALYLCASSSAGTGNTIYFGEGSWLTVV.

The genes are TRBV28 and TRBJ2-5, with TRBD2 matching 9 bases. Looked up from germline, CDR1 is MDHEN and CDR2 is SYDVKM. V gave up 4 bases and J gave up 4 bases; unmatched junction bases: 13. The CDR3 has 17 residues. The CDR3 protein is CASSSAGGGRALETQYF. In DNA, the CDR3 is TGTGCCAGCAGTTCTGCCGGGGGCGGGAGGGCCCTAGAGACCCAGTACTTC.

The genes are TRBV7-3 and TRBJ2-2, with 8 bases that match TRBD1. Trimming cost V 3 bases and J 6 bases; bases outside gene matches: 6. CDR1 SGHTA and CDR2 FQGTGA come from the germline V gene. The CDR3 is made up of 15 amino acids. The chain's CDR3 is CASSLQGAPPGELFF. CDR3 sequence (DNA): TGTGCCAGCAGCTTGCAGGGGGCGCCCCCCGGGGAGCTGTTTTTT.

Regarding this clone: This CDR3 is missing its conserved last phenylalanine or tryptophan, likely due to a read error. Because the CDR3's place on the DNA is in doubt, the DNA is left out and the CDR3 is given as listed by TCRdb. The chain combines TRBV21-1 with TRBJ2-7; TRBD2, the table's D call, was not compared with the DNA. TRBV21-1 represents a pseudogene. Ends included, the CDR3 has 12 residues. The CDR3 loop reads CASPPGREGSTP.

V and J are TRBV28 and TRBJ1-2; the D is unclear. From germline, CDR1 is MDHEN and CDR2 SYDVKM. V lost 6 bases and J 7 bases, leaving 18 bases between the germline ends. The CDR3 is made up of 14 amino acids. Here the CDR3 DNA reads TGTGCCAGCAGCCCCCCAGTTGTAGTACGTGGCTACACCTTC. Protein product: CASSPPVVVRGYTF.

The chain recombines TRBV6-5 with TRBJ1-5, with D possibly being TRBD1 (5 bases). The V and J ends lost 7 bases and 2 bases respectively, with 15 bases between them. CDR1 MNHEY and CDR2 SVGAGI come from the germline V gene. This CDR3 spans 15 amino acids. This CDR3 reads CASMRGARGNQPQHF. DNA of the CDR3: TGTGCCAGCATGAGGGGAGCTAGGGGCAATCAGCCCCAGCATTTT.

The chain carries TRBV12-3 or TRBV12-4 and TRBJ2-5; D remains unclear. This CDR3 comprises 13 residues. Between the trimmed V and J ends, which lost 6 bases and 1 base, there was a span of 9 bases. The CDR3 DNA sequence: TGTGCCAGCAGGCCTATGGGCCAAGAGACCCAGTACTTC. This codes for CASRPMGQETQYF.

The chain carries TRBV19 and TRBJ1-5; 9 nucleotides agree with TRBD1. The germline V gene has CDR1 LNHDA and CDR2 SQIVND (reference sequence). V lost 9 bases to trimming and J lost 2 bases; unmatched junction nucleotides: 5. The CDR3 spans 14 residues. The CDR3 loop reads CARVQGARNQPQHF. The CDR3 DNA reads TGTGCCAGGGTACAGGGGGCGCGCAATCAGCCCCAGCATTTT.

The chain recombines TRBV7-2 with TRBJ1-5; 8 bases match TRBD1. Trimming cost V 2 bases and J 6 bases; bases outside gene matches: 3. This CDR3 has 14 amino acids. Per the germline V gene, CDR1 is SGHTA and CDR2 is FQGNSA. CDR3 in DNA: TGTGCCAGCAGCTTACAGGGGGCATTTCAGCCCCAGCATTTT. Protein: CASSLQGAFQPQHF.

The chain has TRBV15 and TRBJ2-1; weak D call: TRBD1 (5 bases). Germline CDR1 is LNHNV and CDR2 is YYDKDF (reference sequence). Trimming pared 0 bases from V and 6 bases from J, leaving 9 bases between. The CDR3 contains 14 residues. The CDR3 loop is CATSRDQGSNEQFF. DNA for the CDR3: TGTGCCACCAGCAGAGATCAGGGTTCCAATGAGCAGTTCTTC. Together with reference TRBV15 and TRBJ2-1, the CDR3 gives the full variable domain: DAMVIQNPRYQVTQFGKPVTLSCSQTLNHNVMYWYQQKSSQAPKLLFHYYDKDFNNEADTPDNFQSRRPNTSFCFLDIRSPGLGDTAMYLCATSRDQGSNEQFFGPGTRLTVL.

J is TRBJ1-2 and V is TRBV28; D is ambiguous. V was cut by 2 bases and J by 4 bases, with 2 bases left in between. Per the germline V gene, CDR1 is MDHEN and CDR2 is SYDVKM. The CDR3 runs to 11 residues. CDR3 sequence reads: CASSLSYGYTF. DNA for the CDR3: TGTGCCAGCAGTTTAAGCTATGGCTACACCTTC.

The CDR3 nucleotides are TGTGCCAGTAGTGCTAGGACGGAATCTGAAGCTTTCTTT. Amino acids: CASSARTESEAFF. V usage is TRBV19 and J usage is TRBJ1-1, with D uncertain. V lost 5 bases and J lost 6, with 13 bases in between. The CDR3 has 13 residues. CDR1 and CDR2 (germline): LNHDA, SQIVND (reference sequence).

The rearrangement links TRBV27 to TRBJ2-2; 10 nucleotides line up with TRBD2. The J segment lost 6 bases and the V segment lost 2 bases, leaving 3 bases of the junction unmatched. CDR3 length equals 15 residues. Germline V lookup: CDR1 MNHEY, CDR2 SMNVEV (reference sequence). The CDR3 nucleotides read TGTGCCAGCAGTTTACCAGCGGGGGGGCCCGGGGAGCTGTTTTTT. It encodes CASSLPAGGPGELFF.